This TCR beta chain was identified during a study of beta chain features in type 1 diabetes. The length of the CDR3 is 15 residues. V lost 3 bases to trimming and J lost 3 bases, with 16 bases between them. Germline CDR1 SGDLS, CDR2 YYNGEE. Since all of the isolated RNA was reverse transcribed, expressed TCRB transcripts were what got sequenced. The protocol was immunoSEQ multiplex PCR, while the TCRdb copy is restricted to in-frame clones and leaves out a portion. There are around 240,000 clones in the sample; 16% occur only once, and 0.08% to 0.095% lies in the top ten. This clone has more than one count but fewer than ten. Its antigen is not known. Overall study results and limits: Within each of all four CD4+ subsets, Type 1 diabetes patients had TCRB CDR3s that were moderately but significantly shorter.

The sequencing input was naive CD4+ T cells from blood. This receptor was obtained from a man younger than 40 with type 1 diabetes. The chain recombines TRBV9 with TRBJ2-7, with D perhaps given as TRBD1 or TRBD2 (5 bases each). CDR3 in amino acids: CASSASDGAYYEQYF. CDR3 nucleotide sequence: TGTGCCAGCAGCGCAAGTGACGGGGCCTACTACGAGCAGTACTTC. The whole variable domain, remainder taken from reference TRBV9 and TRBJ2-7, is DSGVTQTPKHLITATGQRVTLRCSPRSGDLSVYWYQQSLDQGLQFLIQYYNGEERAKGNILERFSAQQFPDLHSELNLSSLELGDSALYFCASSASDGAYYEQYFGPGTRLTVT.